The 3 T cell receptor beta chains given below trace back to one sample, sequenced in a study of shared clonotypes between healthy human individuals. Sequencing was performed with immunoSEQ multiplex PCR; in TCRdb, only in-frame clones are kept and a portion is missing. The table includes a few million clones, roughly 95% detected once. The specimen was naive CD4+ T cells sorted from blood. The subset was: CD45RA+ positively selected. These receptors were collected from a man between 18 and 35 years old in good health.

V gene TRBV7-2 combines with J gene TRBJ1-3; D possibly corresponds to TRBD1 (6 bases). CDR1 SGHTA and CDR2 FQGNSA come from the germline V gene. The CDR3 loop spans 15 amino acids. V was clipped by 6 bases and J by 0 bases, with 12 bases between them. Here the CDR3 DNA reads TGTGCCAGCAGAGCGACAGGAAACTCTGGAAACACCATATATTTT. Residues: CASRATGNSGNTIYF.

The chain links TRBV12-5 to TRBJ2-5; D might be TRBD2 (6 bases). Germline CDR1 reads LGHNT; CDR2 reads FRNRAP. The CDR3 totals 14 residues. V was shortened by 3 bases and J by 5 bases, with 13 bases between the two germline ends. CDR3 sequence (DNA): TGTGCTAGTGGTTTCGGGGGTCCCGGGGAGACCCAGTACTTC. Translating gives CASGFGGPGETQYF. The full variable domain, completed using reference TRBV12-5 and TRBJ2-5, is DARVTQTPRHKVTEMGQEVTMRCQPILGHNTVFWYRQTMMQGLELLAYFRNRAPLDDSGMPKDRFSAEMPDATLATLKIQPSEPRDSAVYFCASGFGGPGETQYFGPGTRLLVL.

The chain combines TRBV6-5 with TRBJ2-3; TRBD1 matches 8 bases. This CDR3 comprises 16 residues. CDR1 is MNHEY, CDR2 SVGAGI, per germline. The V gene end was trimmed by 4 bases and the J gene end by 5 bases; junction bases not matched to a gene: 11. Here the CDR3 DNA reads TGTGCCAGCAGTTCCCTTGGGACAGGAAGGGTAGATACGCAGTATTTT. Translated, it gives CASSSLGTGRVDTQYF.